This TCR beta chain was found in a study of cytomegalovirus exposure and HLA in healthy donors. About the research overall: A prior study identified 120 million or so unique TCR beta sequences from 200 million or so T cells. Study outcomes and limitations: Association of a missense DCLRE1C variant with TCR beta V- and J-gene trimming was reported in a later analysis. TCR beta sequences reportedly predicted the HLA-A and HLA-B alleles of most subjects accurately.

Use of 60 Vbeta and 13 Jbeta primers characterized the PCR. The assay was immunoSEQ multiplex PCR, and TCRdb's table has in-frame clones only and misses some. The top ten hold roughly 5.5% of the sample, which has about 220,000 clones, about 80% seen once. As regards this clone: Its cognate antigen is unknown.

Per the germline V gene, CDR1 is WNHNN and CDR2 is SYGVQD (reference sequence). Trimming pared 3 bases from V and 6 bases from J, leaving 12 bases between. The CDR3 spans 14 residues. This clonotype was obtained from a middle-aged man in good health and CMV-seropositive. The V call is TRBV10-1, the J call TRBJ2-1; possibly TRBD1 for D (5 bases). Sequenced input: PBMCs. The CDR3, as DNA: TGCGCCAGCAGTGACTCACAAGGGGCCAATGAGCAGTTCTTC. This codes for CASSDSQGANEQFF.